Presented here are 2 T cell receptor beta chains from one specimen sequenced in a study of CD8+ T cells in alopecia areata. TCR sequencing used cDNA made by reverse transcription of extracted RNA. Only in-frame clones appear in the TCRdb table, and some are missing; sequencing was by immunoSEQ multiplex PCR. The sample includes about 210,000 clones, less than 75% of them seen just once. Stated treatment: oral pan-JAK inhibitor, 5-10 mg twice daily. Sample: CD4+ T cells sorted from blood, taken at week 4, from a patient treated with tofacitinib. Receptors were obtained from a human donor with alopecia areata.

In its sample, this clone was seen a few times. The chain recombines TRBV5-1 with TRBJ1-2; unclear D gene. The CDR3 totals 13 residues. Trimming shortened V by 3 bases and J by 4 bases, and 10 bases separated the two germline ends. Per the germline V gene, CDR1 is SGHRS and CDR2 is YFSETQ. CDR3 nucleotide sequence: TGCGCCAGCAGCTCGGACGGAAGCTATGGCTACACCTTC. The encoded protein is CASSSDGSYGYTF.

In nucleotides, the CDR3 is TGCGCCAGCAGAGGAGCGGTCCACACAGATACGCAGTATTTT. It encodes CASRGAVHTDTQYF. The V gene is TRBV5-1, the J gene TRBJ2-3; weak D call: TRBD2 (5 bases). The V and J ends lost 5 bases and 2 bases respectively, with 12 bases between them. The length of the CDR3 is 14 residues. CDR1 and CDR2 (germline): SGHRS, YFSETQ.